The T cell receptor (beta chain) described here comes from a study of beta chain features in type 1 diabetes. For the study at large: Analysis included over 90 million sorted cells drawn from all samples.

Every bit of the isolated RNA underwent reverse transcription, so sequencing read expressed TCRB transcripts. Read counts averaged roughly 3.5 million for samples of naive, central memory and regulatory T cells. Measured with immunoSEQ multiplex PCR; TCRdb has only the in-frame clones, and not every one. The repertoire holds fewer than 350,000 clones, approximately 15% seen once, with less than 0.02% in the top ten. For this clone: Its antigen is unidentified.

Findings of the study overall: TCRB CDR3 length was moderately but significantly reduced in all four CD4+ subsets of Type 1 diabetes patients.

A sort by CD45RO/CCR7/CD25/CD127/CD95/CD27 yielded CD4+ naive, central memory, regulatory and stem cell-like memory cells. The ends were cut back, 0 bases at V and 2 bases at J, with 14 bases in the middle. The length of the CDR3 is 17 residues. Per germline, CDR1 SGDLS and CDR2 YYNGEE. The receptor was derived from a man aged 18 to 30 with type 1 diabetes. Sequenced material: naive CD4+ T cells from blood. This chain joins TRBV9 and TRBJ2-2; the D gene is possibly TRBD2 (5 bases). CDR3 in DNA: TGTGCCAGCAGCGTAGAACGTGCGGGCCGTAACACCGGGGAGCTGTTTTTT. Encoded protein: CASSVERAGRNTGELFF. Together with reference TRBV9 and TRBJ2-2, the CDR3 gives the full variable domain: DSGVTQTPKHLITATGQRVTLRCSPRSGDLSVYWYQQSLDQGLQFLIQYYNGEERAKGNILERFSAQQFPDLHSELNLSSLELGDSALYFCASSVERAGRNTGELFFGEGSRLTVL.